Following are 17 T cell receptor beta chains from one sample sequenced in a study. MiXCR, run by TCRdb on the RT-PCR reads, gives a single entry per CDR3 protein. The table records hundreds of thousands of distinct CDR3 sequences, 12% to 15% of them present only once. The sample was memory CD4+ T cells from blood. The source of these receptors is a female donor in good health, serving as a healthy control.

This clonotype has just a few counts. The gene calls are TRBV24-1 and TRBJ2-1, with 7 bases matching TRBD2. The CDR3 length is 13 residues. Germline CDR1 is KGHDR and CDR2 is SFDVKD. J lost 4 bases, V lost 6 bases, and 2 bases had no gene match. The CDR3 is CATSMGGYNEQFF. The CDR3 DNA reads as TGTGCCACCAGTATGGGGGGGTACAATGAGCAGTTCTTC.

The chain carries TRBV20-1 and TRBJ1-1; D gene uncertain. Germline CDR1 and CDR2: DFQATT and SNEGSKA (reference sequence). Trimming removed 3 bases from V and 1 base from J, with 12 bases in between. The CDR3 contains 14 residues. CDR3 in DNA: TGCAGTGCTAGGTTCAGTTCCGGGAACACTGAAGCTTTCTTT. It translates to CSARFSSGNTEAFF.

J is TRBJ2-5 and V is TRBV6-1, with 8 bases matching TRBD1. The V and J ends lost 0 bases and 4 bases, in that order; junction bases with no gene match: 7. This CDR3 has 16 residues. Germline assignment: CDR1 MNHNS and CDR2 SASEGT. CDR3: CASSEARTGLIETQYF. CDR3 coding DNA: TGTGCCAGCAGTGAAGCTCGGACAGGGTTAATAGAGACCCAGTACTTC.

The rearrangement joins TRBV5-6 to TRBJ2-3; 7 nucleotides agree with TRBD2. Trimming removed 4 bases from V and 5 bases from J; junction bases left unmatched: 13. This CDR3 has 16 amino acids. From germline, CDR1 is SGHDT and CDR2 YYEEEE. In DNA form, the CDR3 reads TGTGCCAGCAGCCCCGGAGGCGGGAGATGGGGAGATACGCAGTATTTT. Its translation: CASSPGGGRWGDTQYF.

This CDR3 reads CASSPPDRNSPLHF. The CDR3 DNA sequence: TGTGCCAGCTCACCACCGGACAGGAATTCACCCCTCCACTTT. The V gene is TRBV18, the J gene TRBJ1-6, with 7 positions matching TRBD1. Germline V gives CDR1 KGHSH, CDR2 LQKENI. V was clipped by 0 bases and J by 7 bases; unmatched bases: 0. The CDR3 is 14 amino acids.

This clonotype has a handful of counts. The chain joins TRBV10-3 to TRBJ2-1; 10 bases are a match to TRBD1. This CDR3 region has 18 residues. V dropped 3 bases and J dropped 7; count of bases not matched to a gene: 15. From germline, CDR1 is ENHRY and CDR2 SYGVKD. CDR3 loop: CAISDSPGQGFIRNEQFF. CDR3 coding DNA: TGTGCCATCAGTGACTCTCCGGGACAGGGGTTTATCAGGAATGAGCAGTTCTTC.

In its sample, this clonotype was seen a few times. V gene TRBV12-3 or TRBV12-4 combines with J gene TRBJ1-6; no firm D call. V lost 6 bases and J 7 bases, leaving 10 bases between the germline ends. This CDR3 spans 13 amino acids. The CDR3 region has the DNA TGTGCCAGCAGCGGACCACCGAATTCACCCCTCCACTTT. Translating it yields CASSGPPNSPLHF.

The chain joins TRBV4-2 to TRBJ1-2; possibly TRBD1 for D (6 bases). Per germline, CDR1 LGHNA and CDR2 YNFKEQ. CDR3 length: 16 residues. V was trimmed by 1 base and J by 3 bases, leaving 15 bases between them. The chain's CDR3 is CASSQVGSRGDYGYTF. The DNA of the CDR3 is TGTGCCAGCAGCCAAGTCGGGAGCAGGGGTGACTATGGCTACACCTTC.

This clonotype was detected only a few times. The chain couples TRBV6-1 to TRBJ2-2, with D possibly matching TRBD1 (5 bases). The CDR3 is 14 amino acids. V lost 6 bases, J lost 3 bases, and 11 bases lay in between. The germline gives CDR1 MNHNS, CDR2 SASEGT. Here the CDR3 reads CASRDQGYTGELFF. In nucleotides, the CDR3 is TGTGCCAGCAGGGACCAGGGCTACACCGGGGAGCTGTTTTTT.

The chain employs TRBV20-1 and TRBJ2-5, with a possible D match to TRBD1 (6 bases). Trimming shortened V by 5 bases and J by 5 bases, and 15 bases separated the two germline ends. From germline, CDR1 is DFQATT and CDR2 SNEGSKA (reference sequence). CDR3 size: 13 residues. The CDR3 region is CSAHDRSVETQYF. The CDR3 region has the DNA TGCAGTGCTCACGACAGGTCGGTGGAGACCCAGTACTTC.

The V and J genes are TRBV5-5 and TRBJ2-1; no clear D. The CDR3 covers 14 residues. Deletions cut 1 base from V and 9 bases from J, with 14 bases between. Per germline, CDR1 SGHKS and CDR2 YYEKEE (reference sequence). CDR3 DNA sequence: TGTGCCAGCAGCTTGTCTCCCCTGGCGGCTGAGCAGTTCTTC. Translation gives CASSLSPLAAEQFF.

This clonotype has a count of ten or more. The chain couples TRBV29-1 to TRBJ2-2, with D possibly matching TRBD2 (6 bases). The length of the CDR3 is 11 residues. The V gene's germline CDR1 is SQVTM and CDR2 ANQGSEA. The V gene lost 7 bases and the J gene lost 6 bases, with 9 bases spanning the gap. The CDR3 DNA is TGCAGCGCCGGGGACTCCGGGGAGCTGTTTTTT. Translation: CSAGDSGELFF.

The CDR3 here is CATSRDRLRGYTF. DNA of the CDR3: TGTGCCACCAGCAGAGATAGGTTACGGGGCTACACCTTC. The chain employs TRBV15 and TRBJ1-2, with D unresolved. Germline CDR1 is LNHNV and CDR2 is YYDKDF (reference sequence). The CDR3 length is 13 residues. Trimming stripped 0 bases from V and 8 bases from J, with 10 bases between. Complete variable domain (other parts from reference TRBV15 and TRBJ1-2): DAMVIQNPRYQVTQFGKPVTLSCSQTLNHNVMYWYQQKSSQAPKLLFHYYDKDFNNEADTPDNFQSRRPNTSFCFLDIRSPGLGDTAMYLCATSRDRLRGYTFGSGTRLTVV.

The DNA of the CDR3 is TGCAGTGCTAGAGATCTCATCACTAGCGGGAGGGGGAGTGAGCAGTTCTTC. Translated, it gives CSARDLITSGRGSEQFF. This rearrangement joins TRBV20-1 to TRBJ2-1; 13 positions match TRBD2. The germline CDR1 and CDR2 sequences are DFQATT and SNEGSKA (reference sequence). This CDR3 has 17 amino acids. With 0 bases clipped from V and 9 bases from J, the junction kept 11 bases outside the gene matches.

The V and J genes are TRBV7-2 and TRBJ1-1; no firm D call. V gave up 5 bases and J gave up 2 bases, with 6 bases separating them. CDR3 length equals 12 residues. CDR1 is SGHTA and CDR2 is FQGNSA in the germline V gene. CDR3 protein: CASSPYNTEAFF. CDR3 coding DNA: TGTGCCAGCAGCCCCTATAACACTGAAGCTTTCTTT.

Only one count was recorded for this clonotype. One end of the junction varies from germline; a read error may be responsible. This chain links TRBV12-3 or TRBV12-4 with TRBJ1-5; 7 bases line up with TRBD1. The CDR3 contains 14 residues. The CDR3 DNA reads as TGTGACAGCACCACGGGACAGTTTAATCAGCCCCAGCATTTT. Its protein is CDSTTGQFNQPQHF.

The V gene is TRBV27, the J gene TRBJ2-3; no clear D gene. The CDR3 extends over 15 amino acids. V gave up 2 bases and J gave up 0 bases, with 9 bases separating them. Germline V gene lookup returns CDR1 MNHEY and CDR2 SMNVEV (reference sequence). The chain's CDR3 is CASSLLALSTDTQYF. For the CDR3, the DNA is TGTGCCAGCAGTTTACTGGCCCTTAGCACAGATACGCAGTATTTT.